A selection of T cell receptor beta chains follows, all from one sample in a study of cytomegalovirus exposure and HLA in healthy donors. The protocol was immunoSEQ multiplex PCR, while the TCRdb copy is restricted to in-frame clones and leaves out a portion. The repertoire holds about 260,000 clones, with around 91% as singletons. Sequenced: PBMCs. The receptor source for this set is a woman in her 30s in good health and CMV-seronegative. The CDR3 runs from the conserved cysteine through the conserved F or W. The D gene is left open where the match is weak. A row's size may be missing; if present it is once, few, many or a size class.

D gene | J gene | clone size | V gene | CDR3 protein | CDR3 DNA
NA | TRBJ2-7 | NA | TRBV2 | CASSGLGYEQYF | TGTGCCAGCAGTGGGTTAGGGTACGAGCAGTACTTC
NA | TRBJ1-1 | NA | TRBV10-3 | CAISDPRWAGTEAFF | TGTGCCATCAGTGATCCCCGGTGGGCGGGCACTGAAGCTTTCTTT
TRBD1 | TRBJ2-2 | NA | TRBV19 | CASTDRATGELFF | TGTGCCAGTACCGACAGGGCCACCGGGGAGCTGTTTTTT
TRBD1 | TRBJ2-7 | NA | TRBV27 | CASSNDRGVHEQYF | TGTGCCAGCAGTAATGACAGGGGTGTCCACGAGCAGTACTTC
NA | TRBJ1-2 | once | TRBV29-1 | CSVSTAELYGYTF | TGCAGCGTTTCCACCGCCGAATTATATGGCTACACCTTC
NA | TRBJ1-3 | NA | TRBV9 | CASSVAGKDTIYF | TGTGCCAGCAGCGTAGCAGGGAAAGACACCATATATTTT
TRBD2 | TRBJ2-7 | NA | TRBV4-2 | CASRSTGTTREQYF | TGTGCCAGCAGATCCACCGGGACTACTCGCGAGCAGTACTTC
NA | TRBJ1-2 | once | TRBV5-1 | CASSSTASYGYTF | TGCGCCAGTAGTTCGACGGCCTCCTATGGCTACACCTTC
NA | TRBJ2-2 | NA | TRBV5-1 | CASSFPQTGELFF | TGCGCCAGCAGCTTCCCACAAACCGGGGAGCTGTTTTTT
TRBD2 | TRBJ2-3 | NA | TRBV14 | CASSLFSGRFADTQYF | TGTGCCAGCAGCCTATTTAGCGGGAGGTTCGCAGATACGCAGTATTTT
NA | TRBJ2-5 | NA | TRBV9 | CASSLYSQQETQYF | TGTGCCAGCAGCCTTTACTCCCAACAAGAGACCCAGTACTTC
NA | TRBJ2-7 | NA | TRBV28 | CASSLGQVASYEQYF | TGTGCCAGCAGTTTAGGGCAGGTGGCAAGCTACGAGCAGTACTTC
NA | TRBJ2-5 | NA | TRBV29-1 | CSVAGEWGRETQYF | TGCAGCGTTGCTGGGGAATGGGGTCGGGAGACCCAGTACTTC
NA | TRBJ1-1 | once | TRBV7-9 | CASSPPGWTEAFF | TGTGCCAGCAGCCCGCCGGGGTGGACTGAAGCTTTCTTT
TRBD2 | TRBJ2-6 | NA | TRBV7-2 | CASSSGLAGVSGANVLTF | TGTGCCAGCAGCTCCGGACTAGCAGGGGTATCCGGGGCCAACGTCCTGACTTTC
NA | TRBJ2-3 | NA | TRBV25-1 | CASSESWATDTQYF | TGTGCCAGCAGTGAAAGCTGGGCCACAGATACGCAGTATTTT
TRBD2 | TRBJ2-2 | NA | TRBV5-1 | CASIPGTLTSGATGELFF | TGCGCCAGCATCCCCGGGACGCTTACTAGCGGGGCTACCGGGGAGCTGTTTTTT
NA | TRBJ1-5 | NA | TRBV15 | CATSQGSNQPQHF | TGTGCCACCAGCCAGGGGAGCAATCAGCCCCAGCATTTT
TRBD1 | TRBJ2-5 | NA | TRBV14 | CASSLDRAKTQYF | TGTGCCAGCAGCCTCGACAGGGCTAAGACCCAGTACTTC
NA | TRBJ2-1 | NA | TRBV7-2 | CASSIPSSGRSSYNEQFF | TGTGCCAGCAGCATACCTTCCTCCGGGAGAAGCTCCTACAATGAGCAGTTCTTC
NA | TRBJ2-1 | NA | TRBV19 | CASSDVGSSYNEQFF | TGTGCCAGTAGTGATGTCGGGAGCTCCTACAATGAGCAGTTCTTC
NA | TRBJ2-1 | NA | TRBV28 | CASSFLGAQFF | TGTGCCAGCAGTTTCCTCGGCGCTCAGTTCTTC
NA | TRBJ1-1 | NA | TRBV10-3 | CAISAGQLRDNTEAFF | TGTGCCATCAGTGCTGGACAGCTTCGAGATAACACTGAAGCTTTCTTT
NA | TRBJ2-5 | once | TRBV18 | CASSPQLQSQETQYF | TGTGCCAGCTCACCACAACTACAGTCCCAAGAGACCCAGTACTTC
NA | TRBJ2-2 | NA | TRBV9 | CASSVGSTPLAFGGELFF | TGTGCCAGCAGCGTAGGGTCCACTCCCCTAGCTTTCGGGGGGGAGCTGTTTTTT
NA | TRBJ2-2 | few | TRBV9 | CASSVLYGTGELFF | TGTGCCAGCAGCGTACTGTACGGGACCGGGGAGCTGTTTTTT
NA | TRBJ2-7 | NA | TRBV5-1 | CASSLSRTVGGVGYEQYF | TGCGCCAGCAGCTTGTCACGGACAGTCGGCGGGGTAGGCTACGAGCAGTACTTC
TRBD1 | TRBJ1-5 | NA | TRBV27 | CASSLSGQGSNQPQHF | TGTGCCAGCAGTTTATCGGGACAGGGTAGCAATCAGCCCCAGCATTTT
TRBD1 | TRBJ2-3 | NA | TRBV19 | CAIGQGPLSTDTQYF | TGTGCCATCGGACAGGGCCCCCTTAGCACAGATACGCAGTATTTT
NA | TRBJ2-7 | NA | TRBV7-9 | CASDGDSNYEQYF | TGTGCCAGCGACGGTGATTCGAACTACGAGCAGTACTTC
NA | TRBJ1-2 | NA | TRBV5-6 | CASSQVSSNYGYTF | TGTGCCAGCAGTCAGGTATCGTCTAACTATGGCTACACCTTC
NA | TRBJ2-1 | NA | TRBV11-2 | CASSLEQGANEQFF | TGTGCCAGCAGCTTGGAACAGGGTGCCAATGAGCAGTTCTTC
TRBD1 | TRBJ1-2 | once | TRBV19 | CASRLHRDRVDGYTF | TGTGCCAGTAGGCTCCACCGGGACAGGGTCGATGGCTACACCTTC
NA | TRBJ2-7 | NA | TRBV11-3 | CASSTGGALEQYF | TGTGCCAGCAGCACCGGAGGGGCCTTGGAGCAGTACTTC
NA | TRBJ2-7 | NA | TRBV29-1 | CSAERDGTYEQYF | TGCAGCGCCGAACGGGACGGAACCTACGAGCAGTACTTC
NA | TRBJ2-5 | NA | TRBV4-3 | CASSQDLRGTQYF | TGCGCCAGCAGCCAAGATCTCCGAGGGACCCAGTACTTC
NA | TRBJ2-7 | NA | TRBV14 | CASSQGHLRGGEQYF | TGTGCCAGCAGCCAAGGTCACTTGAGGGGGGGTGAGCAGTACTTC
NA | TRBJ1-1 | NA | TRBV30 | CAWSVRPMNTEAFF | TGTGCCTGGAGTGTAAGACCAATGAACACTGAAGCTTTCTTT
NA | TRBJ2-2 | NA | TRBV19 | CASSRPGTNTGELFF | TGTGCCAGTAGTCGCCCCGGGACTAACACCGGGGAGCTGTTTTTT
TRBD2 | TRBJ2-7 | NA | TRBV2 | CASSANTARGRDF | TGTGCCAGCAGTGCAAACACTGCCCGCGGGAGGGACTTC
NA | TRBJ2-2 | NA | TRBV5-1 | CASSLAGLATGELFF | TGCGCCAGCAGCTTGGCTGGGCTAGCCACCGGGGAGCTGTTTTTT
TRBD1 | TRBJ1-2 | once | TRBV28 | CASTPGGADRYGYTF | TGTGCCAGCACCCCAGGGGGCGCAGATCGTTATGGCTACACCTTC
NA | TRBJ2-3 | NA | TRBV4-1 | CASSQPWGTDTQYF | TGCGCCAGCAGCCAACCTTGGGGCACAGATACGCAGTATTTT
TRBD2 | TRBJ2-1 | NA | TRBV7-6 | CASSLGGTSDYNEQFF | TGTGCCAGCAGCTTGGGGGGTACTAGCGACTACAATGAGCAGTTCTTC
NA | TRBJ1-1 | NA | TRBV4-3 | CASSPQSRGTEAFF | TGCGCCAGCAGCCCTCAATCGAGGGGCACTGAAGCTTTCTTT
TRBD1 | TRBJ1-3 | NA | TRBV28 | CASRQTGRGNTIYF | TGTGCCAGCAGACAGACAGGGAGGGGAAACACCATATATTTT
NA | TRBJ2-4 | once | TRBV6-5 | CASSPQGAKNIQYF | TGTGCCAGCAGTCCCCAGGGGGCCAAAAACATTCAGTACTTC
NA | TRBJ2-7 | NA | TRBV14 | CASSQGKGAYEQYF | TGTGCCAGCAGCCAAGGCAAGGGCGCCTACGAGCAGTACTTC